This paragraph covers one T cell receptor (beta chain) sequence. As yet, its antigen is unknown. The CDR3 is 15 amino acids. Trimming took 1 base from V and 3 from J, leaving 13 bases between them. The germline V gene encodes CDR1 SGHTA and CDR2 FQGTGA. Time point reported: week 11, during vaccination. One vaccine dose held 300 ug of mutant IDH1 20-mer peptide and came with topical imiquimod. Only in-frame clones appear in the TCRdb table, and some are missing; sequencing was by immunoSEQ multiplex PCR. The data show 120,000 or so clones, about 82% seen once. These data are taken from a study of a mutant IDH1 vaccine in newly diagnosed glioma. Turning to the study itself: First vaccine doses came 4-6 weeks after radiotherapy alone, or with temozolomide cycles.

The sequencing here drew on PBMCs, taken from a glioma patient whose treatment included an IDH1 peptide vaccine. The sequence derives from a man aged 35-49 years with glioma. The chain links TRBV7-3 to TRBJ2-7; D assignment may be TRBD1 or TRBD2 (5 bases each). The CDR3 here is CASSLREGSYYEQYF. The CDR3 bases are TGTGCCAGCAGCTTAAGAGAGGGGTCTTACTACGAGCAGTACTTC.